This passage covers 32 T cell receptor beta chains from one sample sequenced in a study of cytomegalovirus exposure and HLA in healthy donors. The primer mix had 60 Vbeta and 13 Jbeta primers. Clones were read by immunoSEQ multiplex PCR, and TCRdb kept only the in-frame ones, dropping some. Of some 60,000 clones listed, about four fifths were seen once; the top ten hold approximately 3.5%. Sequenced material: PBMCs. These receptors all come from a woman between 40 and 50 years old in good health and CMV-seronegative.

This clone was seen more than once but under ten times. This sequence joins TRBV30 and TRBJ2-1; 7 bases are a match to TRBD1. This CDR3 is built from 11 residues. Unmatched junction bases numbered 2, after V lost 4 bases and J lost 8 bases. Germline CDR1 and CDR2: GTSNPN and SVGIG (reference sequence). Here the CDR3 reads CAWKQGYEQFF. The CDR3 DNA reads TGTGCCTGGAAACAGGGGTATGAGCAGTTCTTC.

The chain employs TRBV29-1 and TRBJ1-1; D unclear. Germline V gives CDR1 SQVTM, CDR2 ANQGSEA. CDR3 size: 11 residues. The germline V and J ends were trimmed by 5 bases and 5 bases, with 9 bases remaining between them. In nucleotides, the CDR3 is TGCAGCGTTCGCGGAGGGACTGAAGCTTTCTTT. It specifies CSVRGGTEAFF.

Comment on this clone: Other DNA sequences within the sample encode an identical CDR3. CDR3 amino acids: CASSFGQGARTGELFF. In DNA form, the CDR3 reads TGCGCCAGCAGCTTTGGGCAGGGGGCTCGGACCGGGGAGCTGTTTTTT. V gene TRBV5-1 combines with J gene TRBJ2-2; the match to TRBD1 covers 8 bases. Germline assignment: CDR1 SGHRS and CDR2 YFSETQ. The J segment lost 5 bases and the V segment lost 2 bases, leaving 8 bases of the junction unmatched. This CDR3 has 16 residues.

This clone was seen a single time. The rearrangement links TRBV30 to TRBJ2-1; the match to TRBD2 covers 11 bases. The germline gives CDR1 GTSNPN, CDR2 SVGIG (reference sequence). The CDR3 has 15 amino acids. The V and J ends lost 1 base and 5 bases, in that order; junction bases with no gene match: 4. The CDR3 bases are TGTGCCTGGAGTGCGGGACTAGCGGAGGACAATGAGCAGTTCTTC. It is translated as CAWSAGLAEDNEQFF.

The rearrangement links TRBV4-1 to TRBJ1-1; 7 bases are a match to TRBD1. The length of the CDR3 is 21 residues. The V segment lost 0 bases and the J segment 1 base; nucleotides outside the gene matches: 20. Germline CDR1 reads MGHRA; CDR2 reads YSYEKL. The CDR3 region is CASSQDSPGTEVYSWNTEAFF. The CDR3 DNA reads as TGCGCCAGCAGCCAAGATAGCCCCGGGACAGAGGTGTATAGTTGGAACACTGAAGCTTTCTTT.

This chain connects TRBV4-2 to TRBJ2-2; maybe TRBD2 (6 bases). Trimming pared 4 bases from V and 0 bases from J, leaving 9 bases between. The CDR3 sequence is 15 residues long. The germline V gene encodes CDR1 LGHNA and CDR2 YNFKEQ. The DNA for the CDR3 is TGTGCCAGCAGCCTAGCGGTCGCGAACACCGGGGAGCTGTTTTTT. Amino acid sequence: CASSLAVANTGELFF.

The chain couples TRBV9 to TRBJ2-5; D remains ambiguous. Germline CDR1 is SGDLS and CDR2 is YYNGEE. Deletions cut 4 bases from V and 1 base from J, with 8 bases between. The CDR3 is 13 residues long. CDR3 protein: CASSIDTQETQYF. In DNA form, the CDR3 reads TGTGCCAGCAGCATCGACACCCAAGAGACCCAGTACTTC.

The V and J genes are TRBV2 and TRBJ2-3, with 10 bases matching TRBD1. The CDR3 loop spans 14 amino acids. Germline CDR1 reads SNHLY; CDR2 reads FYNNEI. The V and J ends lost 7 bases and 2 bases, in that order; junction bases with no gene match: 3. DNA for the CDR3: TGTGCCAGCAAGGGACAGGGGCACACAGATACGCAGTATTTT. Translating gives CASKGQGHTDTQYF.

V is TRBV5-4 and J is TRBJ2-3; 7 nucleotides agree with TRBD1. The CDR3 consists of 16 residues. Germline CDR1 SGHNT, CDR2 YYREEE (reference sequence). V shed 4 bases and J 1 base; nucleotides not matched to a gene: 9. This chain's CDR3 is CASSATRGTGTDTQYF. The CDR3 DNA follows: TGTGCCAGCAGCGCCACCAGAGGGACAGGCACAGATACGCAGTATTTT.

V is TRBV4-1 and J is TRBJ1-5; D call uncertain. Looked up from germline, CDR1 is MGHRA and CDR2 is YSYEKL. The CDR3 runs to 14 residues. V lost 6 bases and J 6 bases, leaving 15 bases between the germline ends. CDR3 DNA: TGCGCCAGCAGTCCCTCGGGTATCGGTCAGCCCCAGCATTTT. This gives the protein CASSPSGIGQPQHF.

This chain uses TRBV28 with TRBJ2-7, with 11 nucleotides matching TRBD1. The junction had 8 bases not matched to a gene; V was cut back by 8 bases and J by 5 bases. The length of the CDR3 is 14 residues. CDR1 is MDHEN and CDR2 is SYDVKM in the germline V gene. CDR3 in DNA: TGTGCCAGCGACCCGGGACAGGGGGTTAACGAGCAGTACTTC. Translated, it gives CASDPGQGVNEQYF.

This chain uses TRBV5-1 with TRBJ2-3; 13 bases are shared with TRBD2. Germline loops: CDR1 SGHRS, CDR2 YFSETQ. Trimming at V came to 3 bases and at J to 6 bases, leaving 7 bases not matched to a gene. The CDR3 is 16 amino acids. The CDR3 protein is CASSSGLAGVADTQYF. As DNA, the CDR3 is TGCGCCAGCAGCTCTGGACTAGCGGGAGTAGCGGATACGCAGTATTTT.

The rearrangement joins TRBV4-1 to TRBJ1-1; D remains unclear. The CDR3 is 13 amino acids. CDR1 MGHRA and CDR2 YSYEKL come from the germline V gene. With 5 bases removed from V and 0 bases from J, the gap between germline ends came to 7 bases. CDR3 DNA: TGCGCCAGCAGCTTGGAGTTGAACACTGAAGCTTTCTTT. This translates into CASSLELNTEAFF.

This clone was found once. The J gene is TRBJ2-2, the V gene TRBV5-8, with 11 bases fitting TRBD2. This CDR3 region has 16 residues. Looked up from germline, CDR1 is SGHTS and CDR2 is YDEGEE. The V segment lost 3 bases and the J segment 4 bases; nucleotides outside the gene matches: 5. The chain's CDR3 is CASSWTGTSGTGELFF. The CDR3 region has the DNA TGTGCCAGCAGCTGGACCGGGACTAGCGGCACCGGGGAGCTGTTTTTT.

This clone was recorded a few times. Other DNA sequences of this sample code for an identical CDR3. The rearrangement uses TRBV11-2 and TRBJ2-1; 7 bases fit TRBD1. Germline CDR1 reads SGHAT; CDR2 reads FQNNGV. The CDR3 contains 13 residues. V lost 5 bases, J lost 3 bases, and 1 base stayed unmatched. Here the CDR3 reads CASSRDSYNEQFF. In DNA form, the CDR3 reads TGTGCCAGCAGCCGGGACAGCTACAATGAGCAGTTCTTC.

Concerning this clone itself: Other DNA sequences in this specimen translate into the identical CDR3. The chain has TRBV4-1 and TRBJ1-2, with D perhaps TRBD1 (5 bases). CDR1 is MGHRA and CDR2 is YSYEKL in the germline V gene. V lost 1 base and J 2 bases, leaving 11 bases between the germline ends. The CDR3 totals 15 residues. CDR3 DNA: TGCGCCAGCAGCCAAGGGCGCCAGGGCAACTATGGCTACACCTTC. This codes for CASSQGRQGNYGYTF.

Only a few counts were recorded for this clone. J is TRBJ2-6 and V is TRBV7-9, with a possible D match to TRBD1 (5 bases). V lost 4 bases to trimming and J lost 0 bases, with 7 bases between them. CDR1 is SEHNR, CDR2 FQNEAQ, per germline (reference sequence). This CDR3 is built from 15 residues. The CDR3 protein is CASSYRSSGANVLTF. CDR3 nucleotide sequence: TGTGCCAGCAGCTACAGGAGCTCTGGGGCCAACGTCCTGACTTTC.

The rearrangement joins TRBV25-1 to TRBJ1-2; TRBD1 matches at 9 bases. The CDR3 runs to 16 residues. Germline trimming cut 3 bases from V and 4 bases from J; bases unmatched to any gene: 9. Per germline, CDR1 MGHDK and CDR2 SYGVNS. For the CDR3, the DNA is TGTGCCAGCAGTGACCGGGACAGGGAAGAGGGCTATGGCTACACCTTC. It yields the protein CASSDRDREEGYGYTF.

The chain has TRBV7-3 and TRBJ2-3; 7 positions agree with TRBD1. V trimming: 5 bases; J trimming: 2 bases; junction bases outside the gene matches: 7. There are 15 residues in the CDR3. CDR1 and CDR2 (germline): SGHTA, FQGTGA. The CDR3 region is CASSRGQVHTDTQYF. The CDR3 nucleotides are TGTGCCAGCAGCCGAGGACAGGTTCACACAGATACGCAGTATTTT.

V and J are TRBV27 and TRBJ2-1; D uncertain. The V gene's germline CDR1 is MNHEY and CDR2 SMNVEV (reference sequence). The CDR3 spans 10 residues. Trimming stripped 7 bases from V and 7 bases from J, with 5 bases between. The CDR3 loop is CASISNEQFF. CDR3 DNA: TGTGCCAGCATATCGAATGAGCAGTTCTTC.

The rearrangement uses TRBV27 and TRBJ1-5; 9 positions match TRBD1. The CDR3 has 18 residues. Germline-derived CDR1 and CDR2 are MNHEY and SMNVEV (reference sequence). The junction had 15 bases not matched to a gene; V was cut back by 5 bases and J by 4 bases. As DNA, the CDR3 is TGTGCCAGCAGTATCGGACAGGGGAGGGTTACACGGAATCAGCCCCAGCATTTT. Its translation: CASSIGQGRVTRNQPQHF.

V usage is TRBV2 and J usage is TRBJ2-1; the match to TRBD2 covers 7 bases. CDR3 length: 13 amino acids. Germline CDR1 and CDR2: SNHLY and FYNNEI. With 8 bases clipped from V and 3 bases from J, the junction kept 4 bases outside the gene matches. Here the CDR3 reads CASGGTNYNEQFF. In nucleotides, the CDR3 is TGTGCCAGCGGGGGGACTAACTACAATGAGCAGTTCTTC.

The chain joins TRBV28 to TRBJ1-2; 11 bases fit TRBD1. The V gene's germline CDR1 is MDHEN and CDR2 SYDVKM. The CDR3 length is 15 residues. Trimming at V came to 4 bases and at J to 6 bases, leaving 7 bases not matched to a gene. The DNA of the CDR3 is TGTGCCAGCAGTTCTCGCCCGGGACAGGGGGATGGCTACACCTTC. The encoded protein is CASSSRPGQGDGYTF.

This clone counts as medium-sized. This chain links TRBV6-5 with TRBJ2-1, with 9 bases that match TRBD1. Germline lookup yields CDR1 MNHEY and CDR2 SVGAGI. V dropped 1 base and J dropped 9; count of bases not matched to a gene: 7. This CDR3 is built from 15 residues. CDR3 amino acids: CASSYWTGEEREQFF. DNA for the CDR3: TGTGCCAGCAGTTACTGGACAGGGGAAGAGCGTGAGCAGTTCTTC.

CDR3 DNA: TGTGCCAGCAGTTTACAGGGTGCCATCTATGGCTACACCTTC. It translates to CASSLQGAIYGYTF. The chain joins TRBV28 to TRBJ1-2; D possibly corresponds to TRBD1 (5 bases). Trimming removed 2 bases from V and 4 bases from J, with 11 bases in between. Germline V CDR1 and CDR2: MDHEN, SYDVKM. There are 14 residues in the CDR3.

Only a few counts were recorded for this clone. The chain has TRBV2 and TRBJ1-1, with D unclear. The V and J ends lost 1 base and 5 bases respectively, with 14 bases between them. This CDR3 has 15 residues. Germline V gene data show CDR1 as SNHLY and CDR2 as FYNNEI. CDR3 DNA sequence: TGTGCCAGCAGTGAAGTACTAGGAGGTATTACTGAAGCTTTCTTT. This gives the protein CASSEVLGGITEAFF.

The chain uses TRBV28 and TRBJ1-5; the match to TRBD1 covers 8 bases. The CDR3 totals 15 residues. The germline V gene encodes CDR1 MDHEN and CDR2 SYDVKM. The trim removed 2 bases at V and 7 bases at J, leaving 7 bases unmatched. The CDR3 reads CASSLGGQGGQPQHF. CDR3 in DNA: TGTGCCAGCAGTTTAGGTGGACAGGGAGGGCAGCCCCAGCATTTT.

The rearrangement joins TRBV9 to TRBJ2-1; D perhaps matches TRBD2 (6 bases). V gave up 2 bases and J gave up 1 base, with 13 bases separating them. This CDR3 is built from 16 residues. Germline-derived CDR1 and CDR2 are SGDLS and YYNGEE. The CDR3 nucleotides are TGTGCCAGCAGCGTTAAACGGGAGAAATCCTACAATGAGCAGTTCTTC. Translated: CASSVKREKSYNEQFF.

Only a few counts were recorded for this clone. The V gene is TRBV28, the J gene TRBJ1-2; D may be TRBD1 (6 bases). This CDR3 has 15 residues. V was clipped by 5 bases and J by 5 bases, with 18 bases between them. Germline-derived CDR1 and CDR2 are MDHEN and SYDVKM. CDR3 nucleotide sequence: TGTGCCAGCAGTCCCTGGGGGGGCTCTGGGTATGGCTACACCTTC. As protein: CASSPWGGSGYGYTF.

This clone was counted a few times. The chain couples TRBV28 to TRBJ1-5; the D is unclear. Trimming removed 4 bases at V and 4 bases at J, with 5 bases between. Germline lookup yields CDR1 MDHEN and CDR2 SYDVKM. There are 12 residues in the CDR3. CDR3: CASSSGNQPQHF. CDR3 in DNA: TGTGCCAGCAGTTCGGGGAATCAGCCCCAGCATTTT.

This chain links TRBV29-1 with TRBJ2-3; D is unclear. There are 10 residues in the CDR3. Trimming took off 7 bases at V and 1 base at J, with 3 bases between the two ends. Germline-derived CDR1 and CDR2 are SQVTM and ANQGSEA. The CDR3 sequence: CSGGTDTQYF. The CDR3 DNA follows: TGCAGCGGCGGCACAGATACGCAGTATTTT.

In this sample, this clone turned up once. The CDR3 nucleotides read TGCGCCAGCAGCTTGGATTCCCCCCTGTCCCCCTATGGCTACACCTTC. Protein: CASSLDSPLSPYGYTF. The V gene is TRBV5-1, the J gene TRBJ1-2; D not certain. Germline-derived CDR1 and CDR2 are SGHRS and YFSETQ. Trimming stripped 0 bases from V and 4 bases from J, with 16 bases between. CDR3 size: 16 residues.